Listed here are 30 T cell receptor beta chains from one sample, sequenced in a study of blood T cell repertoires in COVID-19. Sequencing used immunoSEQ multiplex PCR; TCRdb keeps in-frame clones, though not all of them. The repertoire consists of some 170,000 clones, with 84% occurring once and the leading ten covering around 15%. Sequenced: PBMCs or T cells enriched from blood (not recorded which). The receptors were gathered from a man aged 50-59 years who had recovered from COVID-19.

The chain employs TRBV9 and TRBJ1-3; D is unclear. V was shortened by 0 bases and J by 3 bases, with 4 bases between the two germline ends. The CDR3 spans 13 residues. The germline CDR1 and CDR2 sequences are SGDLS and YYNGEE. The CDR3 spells CASSVGGGNTIYF. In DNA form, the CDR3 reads TGTGCCAGCAGCGTAGGCGGTGGAAACACCATATATTTT.

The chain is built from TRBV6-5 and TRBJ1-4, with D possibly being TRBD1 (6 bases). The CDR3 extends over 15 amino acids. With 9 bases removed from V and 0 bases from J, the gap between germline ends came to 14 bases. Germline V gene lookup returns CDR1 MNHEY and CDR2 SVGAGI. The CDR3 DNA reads TGTGCCAGTCGGCCCACAGGGACAACTAATGAAAAACTGTTTTTT. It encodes CASRPTGTTNEKLFF.

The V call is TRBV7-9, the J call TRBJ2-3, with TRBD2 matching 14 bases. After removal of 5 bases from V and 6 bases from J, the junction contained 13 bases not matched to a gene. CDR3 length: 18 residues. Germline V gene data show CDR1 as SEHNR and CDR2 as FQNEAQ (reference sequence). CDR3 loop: CASSPHRLAGGPGDTQYF. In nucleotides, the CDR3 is TGTGCCAGCAGCCCACACCGACTAGCGGGGGGGCCTGGGGATACGCAGTATTTT.

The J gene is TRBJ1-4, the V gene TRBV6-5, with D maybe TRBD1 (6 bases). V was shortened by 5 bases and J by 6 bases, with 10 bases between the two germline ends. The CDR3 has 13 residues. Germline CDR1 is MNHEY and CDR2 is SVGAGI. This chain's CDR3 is CASSRQVDEKLFF. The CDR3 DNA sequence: TGTGCCAGCAGTCGACAGGTTGATGAAAAACTGTTTTTT.

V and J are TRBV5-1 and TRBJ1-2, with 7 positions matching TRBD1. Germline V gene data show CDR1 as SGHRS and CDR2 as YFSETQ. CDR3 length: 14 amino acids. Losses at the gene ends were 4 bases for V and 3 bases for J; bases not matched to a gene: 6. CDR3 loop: CASSTDRSDYGYTF. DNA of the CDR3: TGCGCCAGCAGCACGGACAGGTCAGACTATGGCTACACCTTC.

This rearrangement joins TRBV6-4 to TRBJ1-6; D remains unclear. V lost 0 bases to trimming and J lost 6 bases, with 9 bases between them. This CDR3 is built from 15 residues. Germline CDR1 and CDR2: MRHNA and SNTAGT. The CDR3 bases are TGTGCCAGCAGTGACTCCCCCAGTCTTAATTCACCCCTCCACTTT. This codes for CASSDSPSLNSPLHF.

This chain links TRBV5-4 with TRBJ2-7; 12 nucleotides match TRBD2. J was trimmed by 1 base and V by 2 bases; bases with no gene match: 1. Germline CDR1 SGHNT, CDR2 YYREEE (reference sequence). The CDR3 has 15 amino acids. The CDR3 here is CASSFTSGGSYEQYF. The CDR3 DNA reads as TGTGCCAGCAGCTTTACTAGCGGGGGGTCCTACGAGCAGTACTTC.

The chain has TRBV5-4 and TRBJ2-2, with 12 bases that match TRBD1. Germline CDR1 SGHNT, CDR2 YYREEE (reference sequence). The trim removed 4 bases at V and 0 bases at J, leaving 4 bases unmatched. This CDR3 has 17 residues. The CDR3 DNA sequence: TGTGCCAGCAGCCCAGGGACAGGGGGCGCGAACACCGGGGAGCTGTTTTTT. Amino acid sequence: CASSPGTGGANTGELFF.

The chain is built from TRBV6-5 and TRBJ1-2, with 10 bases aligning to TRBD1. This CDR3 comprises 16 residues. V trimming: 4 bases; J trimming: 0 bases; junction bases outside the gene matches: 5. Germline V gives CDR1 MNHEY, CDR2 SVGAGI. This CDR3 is CASSLDRGWANYGYTF. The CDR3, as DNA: TGTGCCAGCAGTTTGGACAGGGGGTGGGCTAACTATGGCTACACCTTC.

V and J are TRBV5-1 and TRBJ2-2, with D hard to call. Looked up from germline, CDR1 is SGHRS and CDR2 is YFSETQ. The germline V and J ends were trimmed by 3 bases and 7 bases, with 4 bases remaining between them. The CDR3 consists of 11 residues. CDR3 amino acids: CASSSGGELFF. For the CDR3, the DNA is TGCGCCAGCAGCTCCGGCGGGGAGCTGTTTTTT.

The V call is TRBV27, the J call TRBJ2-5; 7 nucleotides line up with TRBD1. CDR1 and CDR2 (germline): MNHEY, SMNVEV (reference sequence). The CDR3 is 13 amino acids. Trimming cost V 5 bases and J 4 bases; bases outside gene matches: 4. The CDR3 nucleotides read TGTGCCAGCAGTCCCCGACAGGGAGAGACCCAGTACTTC. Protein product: CASSPRQGETQYF.

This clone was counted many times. The CDR3 nucleotides are TGTGCCAGCAGCCAAGCCCTATCAGGGACCGGGGAGCTGTTTTTT. The encoded protein is CASSQALSGTGELFF. The gene calls are TRBV4-2 and TRBJ2-2, with TRBD1 as a possible D gene (5 bases). The CDR3 spans 15 residues. In germline, CDR1 is LGHNA, CDR2 YNFKEQ. V was pared by 1 base and J by 5 bases, with 11 bases between.

The CDR3 here is CASSFPSTVTQYF. CDR3 nucleotide sequence: TGTGCCAGCAGTTTCCCGTCGACAGTAACCCAGTACTTC. The chain has TRBV28 and TRBJ2-5; TRBD1 is a possible D gene (5 bases). CDR1 and CDR2 (germline): MDHEN, SYDVKM. This CDR3 spans 13 amino acids. V lost 3 bases, J lost 8 bases, and 13 bases lay in between.

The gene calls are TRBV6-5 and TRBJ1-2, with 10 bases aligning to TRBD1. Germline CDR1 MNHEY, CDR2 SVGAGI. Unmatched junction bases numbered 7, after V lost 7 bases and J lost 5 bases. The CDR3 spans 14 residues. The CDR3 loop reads CASTPDRGRYGYTF. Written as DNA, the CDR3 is TGTGCCAGCACCCCAGACAGGGGGCGGTATGGCTACACCTTC.

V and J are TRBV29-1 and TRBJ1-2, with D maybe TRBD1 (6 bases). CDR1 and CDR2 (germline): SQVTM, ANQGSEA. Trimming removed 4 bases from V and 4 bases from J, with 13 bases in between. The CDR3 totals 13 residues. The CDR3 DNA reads TGCAGCGTTGTTACAGGGTTGGGCTATGGCTACACCTTC. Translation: CSVVTGLGYGYTF.

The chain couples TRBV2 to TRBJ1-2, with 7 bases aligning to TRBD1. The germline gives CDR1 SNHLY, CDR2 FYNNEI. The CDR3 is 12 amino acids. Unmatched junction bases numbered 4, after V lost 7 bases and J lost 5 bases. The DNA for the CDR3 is TGTGCCAGCACAGAACAGGGGTATGGCTACACCTTC. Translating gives CASTEQGYGYTF.

The CDR3 region has the DNA TGTGCCAGCAGCCCCCGGACTAGCGGGGGCCTGGGGGAGACCCAGTACTTC. This encodes CASSPRTSGGLGETQYF. This chain joins TRBV4-2 and TRBJ2-5, with 13 bases matching TRBD2. Trimming removed 4 bases from V and 5 bases from J; junction bases left unmatched: 10. This CDR3 has 17 residues. Germline V gene lookup returns CDR1 LGHNA and CDR2 YNFKEQ.

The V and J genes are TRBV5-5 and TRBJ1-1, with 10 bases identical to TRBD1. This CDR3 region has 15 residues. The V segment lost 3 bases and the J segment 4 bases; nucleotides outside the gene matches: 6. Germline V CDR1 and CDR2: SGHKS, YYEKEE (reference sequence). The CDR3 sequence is CASSSDRGRVTEAFF. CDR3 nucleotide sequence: TGTGCCAGCAGCTCCGACAGGGGGCGCGTCACTGAAGCTTTCTTT.

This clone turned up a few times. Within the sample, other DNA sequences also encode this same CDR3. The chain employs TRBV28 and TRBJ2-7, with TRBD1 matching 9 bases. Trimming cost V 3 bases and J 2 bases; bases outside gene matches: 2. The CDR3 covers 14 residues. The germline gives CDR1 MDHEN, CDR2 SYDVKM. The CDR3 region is CASSLGQGTYEQYF. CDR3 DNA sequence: TGTGCCAGCAGTTTGGGACAGGGAACCTACGAGCAGTACTTC.

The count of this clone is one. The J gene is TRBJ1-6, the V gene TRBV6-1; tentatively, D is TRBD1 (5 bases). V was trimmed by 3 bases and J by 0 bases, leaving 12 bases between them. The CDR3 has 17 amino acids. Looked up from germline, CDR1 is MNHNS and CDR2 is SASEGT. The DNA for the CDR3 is TGTGCCAGCAGTGAGGGGCGGATCAGCTCCTATAATTCACCCCTCCACTTT. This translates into CASSEGRISSYNSPLHF.

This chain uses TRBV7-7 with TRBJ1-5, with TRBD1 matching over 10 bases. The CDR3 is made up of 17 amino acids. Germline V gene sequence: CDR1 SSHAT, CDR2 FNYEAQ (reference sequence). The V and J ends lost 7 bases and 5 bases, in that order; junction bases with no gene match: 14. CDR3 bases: TGTGCCAGCATCGACCGGACCGGGACAGGGGTTGATCAGCCCCAGCATTTT. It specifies CASIDRTGTGVDQPQHF.

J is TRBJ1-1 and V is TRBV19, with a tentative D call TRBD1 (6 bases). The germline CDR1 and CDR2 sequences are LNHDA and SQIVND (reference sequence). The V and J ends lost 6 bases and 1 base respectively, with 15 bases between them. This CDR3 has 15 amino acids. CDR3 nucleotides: TGTGCCAGTAGAAACGGTTGGACAGAGAACACTGAAGCTTTCTTT. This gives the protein CASRNGWTENTEAFF.

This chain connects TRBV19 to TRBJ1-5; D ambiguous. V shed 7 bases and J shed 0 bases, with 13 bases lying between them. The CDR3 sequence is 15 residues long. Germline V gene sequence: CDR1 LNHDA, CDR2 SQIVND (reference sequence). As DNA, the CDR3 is TGTGCCAGTAATCGGTGGGCAGTTAGCAATCAGCCCCAGCATTTT. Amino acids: CASNRWAVSNQPQHF.

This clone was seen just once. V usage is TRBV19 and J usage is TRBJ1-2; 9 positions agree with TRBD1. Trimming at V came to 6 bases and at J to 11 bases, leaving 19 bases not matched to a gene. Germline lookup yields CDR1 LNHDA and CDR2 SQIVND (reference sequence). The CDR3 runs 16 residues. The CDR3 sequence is CASSVSGTGTYSVYTF. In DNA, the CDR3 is TGTGCCAGTAGCGTATCCGGGACAGGGACATATAGTGTGTACACCTTC. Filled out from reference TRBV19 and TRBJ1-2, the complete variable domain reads DGGITQSPKYLFRKEGQNVTLSCEQNLNHDAMYWYRQDPGQGLRLIYYSQIVNDFQKGDIAEGYSVSREKKESFPLTVTSAQKNPTAFYLCASSVSGTGTYSVYTFGSGTRLTVV.

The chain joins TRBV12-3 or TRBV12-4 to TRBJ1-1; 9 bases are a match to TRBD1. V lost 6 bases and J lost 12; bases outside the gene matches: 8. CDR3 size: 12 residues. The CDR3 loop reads CASSRGTGLPFF. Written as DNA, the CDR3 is TGTGCCAGCAGCCGCGGGACAGGGCTTCCTTTCTTT.

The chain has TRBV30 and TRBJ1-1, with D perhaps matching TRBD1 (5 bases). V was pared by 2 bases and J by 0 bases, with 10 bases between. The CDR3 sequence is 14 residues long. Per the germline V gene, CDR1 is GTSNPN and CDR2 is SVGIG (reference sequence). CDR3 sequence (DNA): TGTGCCTGGAGTCGGGGACTCGTGAACACTGAAGCTTTCTTT. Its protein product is CAWSRGLVNTEAFF.

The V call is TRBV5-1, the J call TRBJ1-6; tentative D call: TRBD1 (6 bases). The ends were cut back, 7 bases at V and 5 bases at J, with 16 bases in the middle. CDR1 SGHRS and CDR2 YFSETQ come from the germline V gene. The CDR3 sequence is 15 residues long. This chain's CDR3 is CASGRGDPNNSPLHF. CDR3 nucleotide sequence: TGCGCCAGCGGCAGGGGCGACCCAAATAATTCACCCCTCCACTTT.

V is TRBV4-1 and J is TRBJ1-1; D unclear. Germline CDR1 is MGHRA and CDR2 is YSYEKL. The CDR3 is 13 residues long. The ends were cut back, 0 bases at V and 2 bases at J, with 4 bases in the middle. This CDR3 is CASSQDRNTEAFF. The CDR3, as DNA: TGCGCCAGCAGCCAAGATAGAAACACTGAAGCTTTCTTT.

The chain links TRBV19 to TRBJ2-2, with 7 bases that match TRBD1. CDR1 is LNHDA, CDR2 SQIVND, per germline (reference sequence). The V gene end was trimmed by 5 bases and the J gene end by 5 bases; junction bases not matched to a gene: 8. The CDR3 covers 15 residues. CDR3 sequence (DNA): TGTGCCAGTAGTGGACAGGCCTCGGGTACCGGGGAGCTGTTTTTT. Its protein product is CASSGQASGTGELFF.

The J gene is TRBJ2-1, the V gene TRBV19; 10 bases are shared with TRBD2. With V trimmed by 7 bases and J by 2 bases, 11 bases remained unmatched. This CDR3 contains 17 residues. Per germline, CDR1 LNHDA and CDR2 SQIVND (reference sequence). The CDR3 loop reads CASKPLLAGATYNEQFF. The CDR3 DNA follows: TGTGCCAGTAAGCCTCTCCTAGCGGGGGCCACCTACAATGAGCAGTTCTTC.